The following is a TCR beta chain sequence with its context. The data were taken from a study of blood T cell repertoires in COVID-19. On the study more broadly: COVID-19 samples collected from the United States, Italy and Spain covered acute and convalescent phases. T cells, B-cell-depleted T cells, or PBMCs supplied cDNA or gDNA.

Authors' processing steps: For nucleated cells, counts were estimated from reference gene primer amplification. Sequenced by immunoSEQ multiplex PCR; TCRdb stores in-frame clones only, minus some. That table is the source of V, J and clone size, and D and trimming were worked out from the DNA. The top ten clones hold around 2.5% of a sample with roughly 260,000 clones, 80% to 95% of them seen once. CDR3 length equals 11 residues. The trim removed 11 bases at V and 3 bases at J, leaving 1 base unmatched. The germline V gene has CDR1 MNHEY and CDR2 SVGAGI. The Seattle patients joined while their infection was active and were tracked longitudinally afterward.

The clonotype comes from a person aged 18 to 30 with COVID-19, enrolled during active disease. J is TRBJ2-7 and V is TRBV6-5, with 10 nucleotides matching TRBD1. The sample consisted of peripheral blood. The CDR3 loop reads CAGQGVYEQYF. CDR3 nucleotide sequence: TGTGCCGGACAGGGGGTCTACGAGCAGTACTTC.